The 32 T cell receptor beta chains in this list originate from one sample, sequenced in a study of naive CD8 T cells in extremely preterm neonates. The table came from immunoSEQ multiplex PCR; TCRdb's copy has only in-frame clones and leaves some out. This table has over 5,000 clones, around 97% appearing once. Sequenced sample: naive CD8+ T cells from blood. The receptors were gathered from a human donor in good health.

The J gene is TRBJ2-4, the V gene TRBV6-5; 7 bases are shared with TRBD1. Trimming at V came to 4 bases and at J to 1 base, leaving 7 bases not matched to a gene. Germline loops: CDR1 MNHEY, CDR2 SVGAGI. This CDR3 has 16 residues. Here the CDR3 reads CASSSDRVGAKNIQYF. The CDR3 region has the DNA TGTGCCAGCAGTTCAGACAGGGTTGGTGCCAAAAACATTCAGTACTTC.

This clone was picked up one time. This chain links TRBV2 with TRBJ2-7; D gene unclear. Germline CDR1 and CDR2: SNHLY and FYNNEI. Trimming cost V 6 bases and J 3 bases, with 9 bases left between them. This CDR3 is built from 12 residues. The CDR3 sequence: CASSPTIYEQYV. CDR3 sequence (DNA): TGTGCCAGCAGCCCAACTATCTACGAGCAGTACGTC.

The rearrangement links TRBV9 to TRBJ2-1; TRBD2 aligns across 9 bases. The CDR3 is made up of 15 amino acids. Germline V gene sequence: CDR1 SGDLS, CDR2 YYNGEE. V shed 2 bases, J shed 10 bases, and the junction held 10 bases outside the gene matches. In DNA form, the CDR3 reads TGTGCCAGCAGCGTGTCGGCTAGCGGGGCCAGGGAGCAGTTCTTC. This codes for CASSVSASGAREQFF.

J is TRBJ1-2 and V is TRBV27; 7 bases match TRBD1. Germline-derived CDR1 and CDR2 are MNHEY and SMNVEV (reference sequence). This CDR3 has 16 residues. V was clipped by 6 bases and J by 3 bases; unmatched bases: 13. The CDR3 region is CASSLKGAGGHYGYTF. The CDR3 coding sequence is TGTGCCAGCAGCCTTAAGGGGGCGGGGGGGCACTATGGCTACACCTTC.

This clone was found once. J is TRBJ2-2 and V is TRBV19, with D perhaps matching TRBD2 (6 bases). The germline V gene has CDR1 LNHDA and CDR2 SQIVND (reference sequence). Deletions cut 3 bases from V and 3 bases from J, with 11 bases between. The CDR3 extends over 15 amino acids. CDR3: CASSIGGPHTGELFF. CDR3 nucleotide sequence: TGTGCCAGTAGTATCGGAGGGCCTCACACCGGGGAGCTGTTTTTT.

The CDR3 region has the DNA TGTGCCAGCAGTGAATCGTACGAGGATGAGCAGTTCTTC. It codes for CASSESYEDEQFF. V gene TRBV25-1 combines with J gene TRBJ2-1; D gene uncertain. Trimming cost V 1 base and J 8 bases, with 9 bases left between them. In germline, CDR1 is MGHDK, CDR2 SYGVNS. This CDR3 has 13 residues.

This clone appeared once. CDR3: CAIPGGVYEQYV. The CDR3 nucleotides are TGTGCCATTCCCGGGGGGGTCTACGAGCAGTACGTC. This chain links TRBV6-1 with TRBJ2-7; TRBD2 aligns across 8 bases. Trimming took 10 bases from V and 3 from J; bases not matched to a gene: 5. The CDR3 has 12 amino acids. Germline CDR1 reads MNHNS; CDR2 reads SASEGT.

J is TRBJ1-1 and V is TRBV5-6; 9 bases match TRBD1. The V and J ends lost 4 bases and 4 bases, in that order; junction bases with no gene match: 5. Germline V gene sequence: CDR1 SGHDT, CDR2 YYEEEE. CDR3 size: 14 residues. In DNA form, the CDR3 reads TGTGCCAGCAGCCCCGGGACAGGGATCACTGAAGCTTTCTTT. It specifies CASSPGTGITEAFF. The whole variable domain, filled in from reference TRBV5-6 and TRBJ1-1, reads DAGVTQSPTHLIKTRGQQVTLRCSPKSGHDTVSWYQQALGQGPQFIFQYYEEEERQRGNFPDRFSGHQFPNYSSELNVNALLLGDSALYLCASSPGTGITEAFFGQGTRLTVV.

The table lists this clone with a count of one. This chain joins TRBV27 and TRBJ2-3; possible D gene TRBD2, 6 bases. Trimming pared 2 bases from V and 3 bases from J, leaving 12 bases between. This CDR3 comprises 15 residues. CDR1 and CDR2 (germline): MNHEY, SMNVEV (reference sequence). The CDR3 is CASSLGGRGTDTQYF. In DNA, the CDR3 is TGTGCCAGCAGTTTAGGAGGGAGAGGGACAGATACGCAGTATTTT.

This clone was observed a single time. The chain is built from TRBV13 and TRBJ2-7; 10 nucleotides agree with TRBD2. With 5 bases clipped from V and 2 bases from J, the junction kept 6 bases outside the gene matches. The CDR3 runs 15 residues. Germline V gene data show CDR1 as PRHDT and CDR2 as FYEKMQ (reference sequence). Here the CDR3 DNA reads TGTGCCAGCAGCCTTAGAGCGGGAGGGCCCTACGAGCAGTACTTC. Translation gives CASSLRAGGPYEQYF.

In its sample, this clone was seen once. The chain links TRBV28 to TRBJ2-5; 7 bases agree with TRBD1. Germline V lookup: CDR1 MDHEN, CDR2 SYDVKM. CDR3 size: 14 residues. Germline trimming cut 5 bases from V and 2 bases from J; bases unmatched to any gene: 5. The DNA of the CDR3 is TGTGCCAGCAGTACGACAGGGCCGCAAGAGACCCAGTACTTC. Protein: CASSTTGPQETQYF.

This clone appeared a single time. This chain uses TRBV6-1 with TRBJ1-1; D ambiguous. Trimming cost V 3 bases and J 7 bases, with 12 bases left between them. CDR3 length: 13 amino acids. Germline CDR1 is MNHNS and CDR2 is SASEGT. For the CDR3, the DNA is TGTGCCAGCAGTGAGGGGAGAAGGAGTGAAGCTTTCTTT. This translates into CASSEGRRSEAFF.

The rearrangement links TRBV27 to TRBJ2-1; D is undetermined. Looked up from germline, CDR1 is MNHEY and CDR2 is SMNVEV (reference sequence). This CDR3 region has 13 residues. Between the trimmed V and J ends, which lost 0 bases and 4 bases, there was a span of 4 bases. In DNA, the CDR3 is TGTGCCAGCAGTTTATCGACTTACAATGAGCAGTTCTTC. The encoded protein is CASSLSTYNEQFF.

The chain is built from TRBV7-9 and TRBJ1-2, with TRBD1 identical over 8 bases. V shed 4 bases, J shed 6 bases, and the junction held 4 bases outside the gene matches. From germline, CDR1 is SEHNR and CDR2 FQNEAQ (reference sequence). CDR3 length equals 13 residues. CDR3 nucleotides: TGTGCCAGCAGCTACGGACAGGGAAATGGCTACACCTTC. Translation gives CASSYGQGNGYTF.

The chain employs TRBV11-2 and TRBJ1-6, with TRBD1 matching over 7 bases. This CDR3 has 16 amino acids. The V segment lost 2 bases and the J segment 9 bases; nucleotides outside the gene matches: 10. Germline CDR1 and CDR2: SGHAT and FQNNGV. CDR3 sequence: CASSLITGTVSSPLHF. The CDR3 nucleotides are TGTGCCAGCAGCTTAATAACTGGGACAGTGAGTTCACCCCTCCACTTT.

This chain joins TRBV5-1 and TRBJ1-2, with unresolved D. The CDR3 totals 16 residues. The V end was cut by 2 bases, the J end by 5 bases, with 19 bases between. Germline V gene data show CDR1 as SGHRS and CDR2 as YFSETQ. In nucleotides, the CDR3 is TGCGCCAGCAGCTTTCGTTCGGGATCGGAGAGGTATGGCTACACCTTC. It specifies CASSFRSGSERYGYTF.

The chain joins TRBV7-9 to TRBJ2-7; a weak D match, TRBD2 (5 bases). The V end was cut by 1 base, the J end by 6 bases, with 13 bases between. In germline, CDR1 is SEHNR, CDR2 FQNEAQ (reference sequence). CDR3 size: 14 residues. Here the CDR3 DNA reads TGTGCCAGCAGCTTAGAAGCGGCCTTAGGCGAGCAGTACGTC. The encoded protein is CASSLEAALGEQYV.

The chain is built from TRBV27 and TRBJ2-3; 8 positions agree with TRBD2. The ends lost 5 bases at V and 2 bases at J; junction bases unmatched: 3. In germline, CDR1 is MNHEY, CDR2 SMNVEV (reference sequence). The CDR3 consists of 14 residues. The CDR3 DNA is TGTGCCAGCAGTCCTAGCGGGTACACAGATACGCAGTATTTT. Translated: CASSPSGYTDTQYF.

V and J are TRBV6-1 and TRBJ1-1, with a possible D match to TRBD1 (5 bases). The length of the CDR3 is 17 residues. CDR1 MNHNS and CDR2 SASEGT come from the germline V gene. V was clipped by 2 bases and J by 5 bases, with 21 bases between them. The CDR3 loop reads CASSEWANRNRFTEAFF. The CDR3 nucleotides read TGTGCCAGCAGTGAATGGGCGAACAGGAATCGTTTTACTGAAGCTTTCTTT.

This chain connects TRBV2 to TRBJ1-5, with no clear D. V was shortened by 7 bases and J by 3 bases, with 13 bases between the two germline ends. The CDR3 covers 14 residues. The germline V gene has CDR1 SNHLY and CDR2 FYNNEI. CDR3 loop: CASMLEGSNQPQHF. CDR3 sequence (DNA): TGTGCCAGCATGCTTGAGGGATCCAATCAGCCCCAGCATTTT.

V gene TRBV7-6 combines with J gene TRBJ2-5; D is possibly TRBD1 (5 bases). The assigned J gene may be wrong: the sequence end matches TRBJ2-7 better. The germline V gene encodes CDR1 SGHVS and CDR2 FNYEAQ. The CDR3 has 13 amino acids. The CDR3 DNA sequence: TGTGCCAGCAGCTTAGACAGGACCTACGAGCAGTACTTC. Protein product: CASSLDRTYEQYF.

The gene calls are TRBV5-4 and TRBJ2-2, with TRBD2 matching over 11 bases. Germline CDR1 and CDR2: SGHNT and YYREEE (reference sequence). V was clipped by 10 bases and J by 5 bases; unmatched bases: 7. The CDR3 has 14 amino acids. The CDR3: CAATSGSVTGELFF. CDR3 DNA: TGTGCCGCCACTAGCGGGAGTGTAACCGGGGAGCTGTTTTTT.

The chain couples TRBV6-5 to TRBJ2-5; TRBD2 agrees at 7 bases. J gave up 4 bases and V 0 bases, and 5 bases lay outside the gene matches. The CDR3 covers 15 residues. In germline, CDR1 is MNHEY, CDR2 SVGAGI. Written as DNA, the CDR3 is TGTGCCAGCAGTTACTCGAGGACTAGTGGAGAGACCCAGTACTTC. Translated: CASSYSRTSGETQYF.

The CDR3 coding sequence is TGTGCCAGCAGTTACTTCTGGCAATCCGGGGAGCTGTTTTTT. Encoded protein: CASSYFWQSGELFF. V and J are TRBV6-5 and TRBJ2-2; D not resolved. CDR1 is MNHEY and CDR2 is SVGAGI in the germline V gene. The CDR3 extends over 14 amino acids. Deletions cut 1 base from V and 6 bases from J, with 9 bases between.

The chain employs TRBV14 and TRBJ1-1, with D possibly TRBD1 on 6 matching bases. This CDR3 has 11 residues. V dropped 3 bases and J dropped 10 bases, with 9 bases sitting between them. CDR1 SGHDN and CDR2 FVKESK come from the germline V gene. The CDR3 coding sequence is TGTGCCAGCAGCCATACAGGGCGAGCTTTCTTT. Translated, it gives CASSHTGRAFF.

The chain is built from TRBV5-1 and TRBJ2-3; 8 positions match TRBD2. CDR1 is SGHRS, CDR2 YFSETQ, per germline. The CDR3 consists of 18 residues. Trimming at V came to 0 bases and at J to 2 bases, leaving 11 bases not matched to a gene. The CDR3 is CASSLAPISGGPTDTQYF. The CDR3 coding sequence is TGCGCCAGCAGCTTGGCCCCAATCTCGGGGGGGCCCACAGATACGCAGTATTTT.

The rearrangement links TRBV4-2 to TRBJ1-4; 9 nucleotides match TRBD1. Germline CDR1 is LGHNA and CDR2 is YNFKEQ. With V trimmed by 4 bases and J by 6 bases, 6 bases remained unmatched. CDR3 length equals 15 residues. For the CDR3, the DNA is TGTGCCAGCAGCCTCTCGGACAGGGGTGATGAAAAACTGTTTTTT. The encoded protein is CASSLSDRGDEKLFF.

The chain combines TRBV25-1 with TRBJ2-2; TRBD1 is a possible D gene (5 bases). This CDR3 spans 16 amino acids. The V end lost 0 bases, the J end lost 6 bases, and 14 bases lay between the germline ends. The V gene's germline CDR1 is MGHDK and CDR2 SYGVNS. DNA of the CDR3: TGTGCCAGCAGTGAATATCAGACAGTGACTTCCGGGGAGCTGTTTTTT. Translating gives CASSEYQTVTSGELFF.

The rearrangement uses TRBV2 and TRBJ2-2; 11 bases are a match to TRBD2. V lost 8 bases to trimming and J lost 4 bases; unmatched junction nucleotides: 12. Germline V gene data show CDR1 as SNHLY and CDR2 as FYNNEI. The CDR3 consists of 17 residues. DNA for the CDR3: TGTGCCAGCCGCAATCCAACTAGCGGGAGTAGCACCGGGGAGCTGTTTTTT. This sequence encodes CASRNPTSGSSTGELFF.

J is TRBJ2-5 and V is TRBV30; tentatively, D is TRBD2 (5 bases). Trimming shortened V by 3 bases and J by 5 bases, and 13 bases separated the two germline ends. Germline values: CDR1 GTSNPN, CDR2 SVGIG (reference sequence). The CDR3 runs 13 residues. The CDR3 DNA reads as TGTGCCTGGAGCGACGGACTCAGGGAGACCCAGTACTTC. Encoded protein: CAWSDGLRETQYF.

The V gene is TRBV7-9, the J gene TRBJ2-7; D possibly corresponds to TRBD2 (5 bases). V was pared by 5 bases and J by 3 bases, with 14 bases between. There are 14 residues in the CDR3. CDR1 is SEHNR, CDR2 FQNEAQ, per germline (reference sequence). CDR3 loop: CASSPPEGSYEQYV. The CDR3 DNA sequence: TGTGCCAGCAGCCCACCAGAGGGCAGCTACGAGCAGTACGTC.

The rearrangement uses TRBV27 and TRBJ2-2, with D possibly being TRBD2 (6 bases). Germline-derived CDR1 and CDR2 are MNHEY and SMNVEV (reference sequence). The V end lost 3 bases, the J end lost 6 bases, and 8 bases lay between the germline ends. The CDR3 consists of 13 residues. The CDR3 DNA is TGTGCCAGCAGTTTTGGAGGGGCCGGGGAGCTGTTTTTT. It translates to CASSFGGAGELFF.